The 11 T cell receptor beta chains presented below share a single source sample, sequenced in a study of T cell responses to AZD1222 COVID-19 vaccine (dated by TCRdb to the early 2020s). Libraries were made using the immunoSEQ multiplex PCR assay. The table comes from immuneACCESS by way of TCRdb, which keeps in-frame sequences with V and J called. Part of the clones is missing from these tables; in studies checked, under half for an unresolved V gene and the rest for unknown reasons. This sample lists tens of thousands of clones; roughly 88% were detected once. The biggest ten clones account for about 6% of the sample. The time point label on this specimen signifies: baseline before first vaccination. This material consisted of peripheral blood, taken on day 0 of AZD1222 vaccination. The receptors were sampled from an adult in good health.

Concerning this clone: The same CDR3 is also encoded by other DNA sequences in this sample. The CDR3 DNA follows: TGTGCCAGCAGCGTAGGTGGCTCCTACGAGCAGTACTTC. This codes for CASSVGGSYEQYF. V usage is TRBV9 and J usage is TRBJ2-7; D remains unclear. This CDR3 is built from 13 residues. Trimming pared 0 bases from V and 0 bases from J, leaving 4 bases between. CDR1 is SGDLS, CDR2 YYNGEE, per germline.

The CDR3 loop reads CASQRALAQSYEQYF. CDR3 nucleotides: TGTGCCAGTCAGAGGGCCCTAGCGCAATCCTACGAGCAGTACTTC. This chain uses TRBV27 with TRBJ2-7, with D perhaps TRBD2 (6 bases). The CDR3 is 15 amino acids. Germline loops: CDR1 MNHEY, CDR2 SMNVEV (reference sequence). Trimming removed 9 bases at V and 1 base at J, with 19 bases between.

V gene TRBV5-4 combines with J gene TRBJ2-3, with D tentatively TRBD2 (6 bases). CDR1 is SGHNT, CDR2 YYREEE, per germline (reference sequence). CDR3 length equals 15 residues. Trimming left V 1 base short and J 1 base short, with 10 bases between. The CDR3 region is CASSLIGRRTDTQYF. The DNA for the CDR3 is TGTGCCAGCAGCTTGATCGGGAGACGCACAGATACGCAGTATTTT.

This chain links TRBV2 with TRBJ1-3, with TRBD1 as a possible D gene (6 bases). V was pared by 7 bases and J by 1 base, with 11 bases between. The CDR3 runs to 14 residues. Germline V gene data show CDR1 as SNHLY and CDR2 as FYNNEI. In nucleotides, the CDR3 is TGTGCCAGCACCTCAGGGGTGTCTGGAAACACCATATATTTT. This gives the protein CASTSGVSGNTIYF.

The chain joins TRBV18 to TRBJ2-1; either TRBD1 or TRBD2 may fit D (5 bases each). CDR3 length: 13 residues. The germline V gene encodes CDR1 KGHSH and CDR2 LQKENI. The germline V and J ends were trimmed by 4 bases and 6 bases, with 10 bases remaining between them. CDR3 sequence: CASSRDGPNEQFF. Written as DNA, the CDR3 is TGTGCCAGCTCACGGGACGGGCCCAATGAGCAGTTCTTC.

The gene calls are TRBV24-1 and TRBJ1-2; 9 bases match TRBD1. There are 14 residues in the CDR3. After removal of 9 bases from V and 4 bases from J, the junction contained 8 bases not matched to a gene. The V gene's germline CDR1 is KGHDR and CDR2 SFDVKD. The CDR3 region is CATSGGQGIYGYTF. In DNA, the CDR3 is TGTGCCACCTCAGGCGGACAGGGGATCTATGGCTACACCTTC.

The rearrangement links TRBV30 to TRBJ1-5; no definite D call. Germline CDR1 reads GTSNPN; CDR2 reads SVGIG (reference sequence). Trimming removed 0 bases at V and 2 bases at J, with 8 bases between. This CDR3 contains 14 residues. The CDR3 region is CAWSVGPGNQPQHF. DNA of the CDR3: TGTGCCTGGAGTGTAGGGCCGGGCAATCAGCCCCAGCATTTT.

This chain links TRBV29-1 with TRBJ2-5; 12 nucleotides match TRBD1. CDR1 and CDR2 from the germline V gene are SQVTM and ANQGSEA. CDR3 length: 16 residues. V lost 0 bases and J lost 4; bases outside the gene matches: 6. CDR3 bases: TGCAGCGTTGAAGATACGGGACAGGGGGCAGGAGAGACCCAGTACTTC. Translated: CSVEDTGQGAGETQYF.

V usage is TRBV6-5 and J usage is TRBJ2-1, with D perhaps being TRBD1 or TRBD2 (5 bases each). The length of the CDR3 is 13 residues. Germline values: CDR1 MNHEY, CDR2 SVGAGI. Trimming pared 6 bases from V and 15 bases from J, leaving 21 bases between. CDR3 protein: CASSLTSRGSWFF. The DNA for the CDR3 is TGTGCCAGCAGCTTAACTAGTAGGGGCTCTTGGTTCTTC.

The chain joins TRBV7-9 to TRBJ1-3; no definite D call. The length of the CDR3 is 15 residues. The V end lost 1 base, the J end lost 0 bases, and 7 bases lay between the germline ends. Germline CDR1 is SEHNR and CDR2 is FQNEAQ (reference sequence). CDR3 residues: CASSLGVSSGNTIYF. The CDR3 DNA sequence: TGTGCCAGCAGCTTAGGGGTCAGCTCTGGAAACACCATATATTTT.

The chain carries TRBV4-1 and TRBJ2-3, with D perhaps matching TRBD2 (5 bases). This CDR3 spans 14 amino acids. The germline CDR1 and CDR2 sequences are MGHRA and YSYEKL. Trimming cost V 4 bases and J 6 bases, with 14 bases left between them. In DNA, the CDR3 is TGCGCCAGCAGCCGGAACCTGAGGGAGGATACGCAGTATTTT. Protein product: CASSRNLREDTQYF.